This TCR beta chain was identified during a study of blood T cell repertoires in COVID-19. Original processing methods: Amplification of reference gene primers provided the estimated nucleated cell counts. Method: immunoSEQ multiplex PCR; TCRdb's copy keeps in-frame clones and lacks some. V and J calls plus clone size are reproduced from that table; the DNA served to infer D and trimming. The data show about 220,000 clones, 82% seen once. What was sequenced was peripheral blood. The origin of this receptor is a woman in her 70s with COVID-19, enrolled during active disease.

CDR3 sequence (DNA): TGTGCCAGCTCAAGTGGGGAGAATCAGCCCCAGCATTTT. As protein: CASSSGENQPQHF. The chain links TRBV18 to TRBJ1-5; no clear D. CDR1 is KGHSH and CDR2 is LQKENI in the germline V gene. This CDR3 region has 13 residues. V was clipped by 5 bases and J by 4 bases, with 9 bases between them.